The clone carrying this T cell receptor beta chain has ten or more counts. No antigen is known for it. Study processing details: Between-group CDR3 differences, defined by clinicopathological status, yielded a distant-metastasis classifier for papillary thyroid cancer. TCRdb reprocessed the PCR reads via MiXCR. The V and J calls come from TCRdb's annotation, not from the publication. The repertoire includes roughly 22,000 clones, less than 40% of them detected once, and 22% sits in the top ten. Germline lookup yields CDR1 MNHNS and CDR2 SASEGT. The CDR3 contains 13 residues. V lost 5 bases and J 9 bases, leaving 14 bases between the germline ends. The data are from a study of metastatic and nonmetastatic thyroid tumors. Study overall: Blood and tumor or nodule tissue repertoires from malignant and benign thyroid patients were compared.

General observations from the study: Benign nodules reportedly had significantly lower TCR beta diversity than malignant thyroid tumors in blood and tumor.

Every patient was untreated before thyroid surgery. The source of this sequence is a male donor with papillary thyroid cancer or a benign thyroid nodule (not recorded which). Some clones in this sample may be carry-over from other donors' samples. The chain employs TRBV6-1 and TRBJ2-1; D remains unclear. Specimen: blood. The CDR3 protein is CASSPARKGEQFF. The CDR3, as DNA: TGTGCCAGCAGTCCCGCCAGAAAGGGTGAGCAGTTCTTC.